This TCR beta chain was found in a study of blood T cell repertoires in COVID-19. Study at large: Samples of COVID-19 (acute and convalescent) were obtained from the United States, Italy and Spain. The analysed material was cDNA or gDNA that came from T cells, B-cell-depleted T cells, or PBMCs.

Germline V lookup: CDR1 SEHNR, CDR2 FQNEAQ (reference sequence). Trimming removed 1 base from V and 6 bases from J; junction bases left unmatched: 3. The CDR3 is 15 amino acids. The assay was immunoSEQ multiplex PCR, and TCRdb's table has in-frame clones only and misses some. This table holds a few hundred thousand clones, around four fifths found once. This clone was detected once. The sequence was obtained from a middle-aged man who had recovered from COVID-19. Sample: PBMCs or T cells enriched from blood (not recorded which). This chain uses TRBV7-9 with TRBJ2-2, with TRBD2 identical over 9 bases. The DNA of the CDR3 is TGTGCCAGCAGCTTAGGAGTAGCGGGAGCCGGGGAGCTGTTTTTT. Protein: CASSLGVAGAGELFF.